Sequencing of this T cell receptor (beta chain) was carried out in a study of CD8+CD57+ T cells in acquired aplastic anemia. Study-wide context: Recorded DNA amounts for sorted CD4+ and CD8+ cells had an average of approximately 3 ug. General observations from the study: The number of CD8+ CDR3 sequences shared by patients and controls was approximately 30.

Remarks on this clonotype: The antigen remains undetermined.

Genomic DNA templated the TCR beta VDJ and CDR3 profiling. Each CDR3 protein gets one entry after TCRdb re-called the reads with MiXCR. The table records 200,000 or so distinct CDR3 sequences, over 60% of them present only once. CDR3 length: 12 residues. Germline CDR1 reads SGHRS; CDR2 reads YFSETQ. V lost 0 bases and J lost 7, with 7 bases in between. The receptor's source is a human donor with severe aplastic anemia or a healthy control (not recorded which). The sample taken for sequencing was sorted CD4+, CD8+, or CD8+CD57+ T cells (not recorded which) from PBMCs. This chain links TRBV5-1 with TRBJ1-2; D remains ambiguous. The CDR3 region is CASSLEAGGYTF. Written as DNA, the CDR3 is TGCGCCAGCAGCTTGGAGGCAGGTGGCTACACCTTC.